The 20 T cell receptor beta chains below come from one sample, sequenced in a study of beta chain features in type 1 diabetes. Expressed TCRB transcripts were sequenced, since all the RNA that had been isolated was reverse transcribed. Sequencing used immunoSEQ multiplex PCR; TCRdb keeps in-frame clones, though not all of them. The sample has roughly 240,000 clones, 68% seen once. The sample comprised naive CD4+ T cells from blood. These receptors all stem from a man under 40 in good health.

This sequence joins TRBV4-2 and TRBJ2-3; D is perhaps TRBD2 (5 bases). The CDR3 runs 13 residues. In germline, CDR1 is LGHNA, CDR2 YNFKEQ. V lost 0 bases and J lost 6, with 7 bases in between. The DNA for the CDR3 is TGTGCCAGCAGCCAAGATACTAGGGATACGCAGTATTTT. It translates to CASSQDTRDTQYF.

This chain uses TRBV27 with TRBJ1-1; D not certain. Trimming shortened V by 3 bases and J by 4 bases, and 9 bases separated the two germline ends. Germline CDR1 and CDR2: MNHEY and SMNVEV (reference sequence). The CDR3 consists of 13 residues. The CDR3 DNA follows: TGTGCCAGCAGTTTGGGAGTTAGCACTGAAGCTTTCTTT. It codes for CASSLGVSTEAFF.

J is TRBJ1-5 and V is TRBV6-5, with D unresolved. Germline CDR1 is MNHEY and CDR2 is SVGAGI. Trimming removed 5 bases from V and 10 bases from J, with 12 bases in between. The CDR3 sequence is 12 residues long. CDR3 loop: CASSQRRGPQHF. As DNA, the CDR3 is TGTGCCAGCAGTCAACGCCGGGGTCCCCAGCATTTT.

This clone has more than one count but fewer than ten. CDR3 protein: CASTGLAEPYNEQFF. DNA for the CDR3: TGTGCCAGCACCGGACTAGCGGAACCGTACAATGAGCAGTTCTTC. The chain joins TRBV28 to TRBJ2-1; 10 bases are a match to TRBD2. With 7 bases clipped from V and 4 bases from J, the junction kept 7 bases outside the gene matches. This CDR3 has 15 residues. Germline V gene lookup returns CDR1 MDHEN and CDR2 SYDVKM.

As DNA, the CDR3 is TGTGCCAGCAGTTCTAGAAATGGGTACAATGAGCAGTTCTTC. Protein sequence: CASSSRNGYNEQFF. The V gene is TRBV28, the J gene TRBJ2-1, with no clear D. V lost 4 bases and J lost 4, with 11 bases in between. Germline CDR1 reads MDHEN; CDR2 reads SYDVKM. The CDR3 runs to 14 residues.

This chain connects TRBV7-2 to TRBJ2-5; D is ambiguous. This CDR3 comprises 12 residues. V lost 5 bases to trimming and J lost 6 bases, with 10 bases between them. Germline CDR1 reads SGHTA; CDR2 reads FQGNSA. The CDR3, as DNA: TGTGCCAGCAGCCCCTTTCGCCAGACCCAGTACTTC. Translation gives CASSPFRQTQYF. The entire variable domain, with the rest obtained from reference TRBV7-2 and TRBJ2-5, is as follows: GAGVSQSPSNKVTEKGKDVELRCDPISGHTALYWYRQSLGQGLEFLIYFQGNSAPDKSGLPSDRFSAERTGGSVSTLTIQRTQQEDSAVYLCASSPFRQTQYFGPGTRLLVL.

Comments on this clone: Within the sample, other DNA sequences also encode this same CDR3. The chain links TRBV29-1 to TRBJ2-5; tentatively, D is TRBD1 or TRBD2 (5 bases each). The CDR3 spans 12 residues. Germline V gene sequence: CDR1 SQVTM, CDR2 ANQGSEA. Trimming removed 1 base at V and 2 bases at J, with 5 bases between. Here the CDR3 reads CSVEGGQETQYF. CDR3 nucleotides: TGCAGCGTTGAAGGGGGGCAAGAGACCCAGTACTTC.

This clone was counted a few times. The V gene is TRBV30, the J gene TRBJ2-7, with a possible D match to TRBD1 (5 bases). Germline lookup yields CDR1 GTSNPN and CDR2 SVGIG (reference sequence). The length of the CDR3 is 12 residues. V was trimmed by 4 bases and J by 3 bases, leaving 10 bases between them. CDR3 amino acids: CAWMGQGYEQYF. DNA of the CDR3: TGTGCCTGGATGGGCCAGGGCTACGAGCAGTACTTC.

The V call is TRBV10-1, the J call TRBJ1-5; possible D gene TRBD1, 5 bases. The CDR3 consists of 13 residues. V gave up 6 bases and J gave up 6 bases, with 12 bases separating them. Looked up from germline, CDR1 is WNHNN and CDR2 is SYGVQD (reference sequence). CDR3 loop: CASSPGLRQPQHF. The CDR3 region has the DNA TGCGCCAGCAGCCCAGGGCTTCGTCAGCCCCAGCATTTT.

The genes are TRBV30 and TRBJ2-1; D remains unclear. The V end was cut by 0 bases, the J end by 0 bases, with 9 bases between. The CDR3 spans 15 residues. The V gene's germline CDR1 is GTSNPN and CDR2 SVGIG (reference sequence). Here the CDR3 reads CAWSVRAHSYNEQFF. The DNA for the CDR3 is TGTGCCTGGAGTGTACGGGCCCACTCCTACAATGAGCAGTTCTTC. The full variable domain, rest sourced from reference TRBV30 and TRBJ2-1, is SQTIHQWPATLVQPVGSPLSLECTVEGTSNPNLYWYRQAAGRGLQLLFYSVGIGQISSEVPQNLSASRPQDRQFILSSKKLLLSDSGFYLCAWSVRAHSYNEQFFGPGTRLTVL.

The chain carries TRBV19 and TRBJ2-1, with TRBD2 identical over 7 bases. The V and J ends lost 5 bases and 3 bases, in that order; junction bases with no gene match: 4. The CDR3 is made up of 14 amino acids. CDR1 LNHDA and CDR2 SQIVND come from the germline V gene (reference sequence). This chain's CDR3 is CASSGREIYNEQFF. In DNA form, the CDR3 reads TGTGCCAGTAGTGGGCGGGAGATCTACAATGAGCAGTTCTTC.

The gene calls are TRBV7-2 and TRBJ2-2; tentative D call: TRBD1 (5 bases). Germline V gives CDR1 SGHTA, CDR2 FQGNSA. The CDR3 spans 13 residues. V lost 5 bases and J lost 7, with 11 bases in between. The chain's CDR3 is CASSLGPGGELFF. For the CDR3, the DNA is TGTGCCAGCAGCCTGGGGCCCGGCGGGGAGCTGTTTTTT.

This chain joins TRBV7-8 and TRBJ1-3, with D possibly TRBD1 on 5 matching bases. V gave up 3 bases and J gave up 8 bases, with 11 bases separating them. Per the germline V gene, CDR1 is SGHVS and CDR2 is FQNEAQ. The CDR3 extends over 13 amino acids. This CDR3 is CASSLGREYTIYF. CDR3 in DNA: TGTGCCAGCAGCTTGGGCAGGGAGTACACCATATATTTT.

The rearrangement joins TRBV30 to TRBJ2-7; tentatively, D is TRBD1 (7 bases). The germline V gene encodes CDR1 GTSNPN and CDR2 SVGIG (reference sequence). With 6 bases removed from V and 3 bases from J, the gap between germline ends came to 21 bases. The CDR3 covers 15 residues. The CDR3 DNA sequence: TGTGCCTGCCCTCAGGCCAGGGGGACTGGCTACGAGCAGTACTTC. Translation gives CACPQARGTGYEQYF.

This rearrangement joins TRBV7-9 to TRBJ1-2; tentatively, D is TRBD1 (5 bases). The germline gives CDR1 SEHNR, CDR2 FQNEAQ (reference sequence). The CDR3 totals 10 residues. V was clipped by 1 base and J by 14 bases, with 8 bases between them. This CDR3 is CASSLDGTTF. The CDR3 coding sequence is TGTGCCAGCAGCTTAGATGGGACGACCTTC.

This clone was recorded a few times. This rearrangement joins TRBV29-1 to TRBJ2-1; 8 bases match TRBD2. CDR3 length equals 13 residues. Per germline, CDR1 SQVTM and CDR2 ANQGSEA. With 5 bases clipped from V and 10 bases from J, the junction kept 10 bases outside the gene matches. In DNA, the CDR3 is TGCAGCGTTCTGTCTAGCGGGTCGAAGGAGCAGTTCTTC. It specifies CSVLSSGSKEQFF.

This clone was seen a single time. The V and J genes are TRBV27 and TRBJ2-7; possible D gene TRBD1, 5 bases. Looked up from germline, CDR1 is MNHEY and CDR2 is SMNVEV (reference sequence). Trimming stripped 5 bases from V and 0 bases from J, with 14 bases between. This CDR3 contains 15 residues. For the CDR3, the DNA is TGTGCCAGCAGTCCGACAGAAAGAAGCTCCTACGAGCAGTACTTC. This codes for CASSPTERSSYEQYF.

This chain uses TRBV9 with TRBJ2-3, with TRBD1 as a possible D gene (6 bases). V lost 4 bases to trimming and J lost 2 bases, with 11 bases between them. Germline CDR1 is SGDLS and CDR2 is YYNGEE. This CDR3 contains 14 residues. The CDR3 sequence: CASSSRTDTDTQYF. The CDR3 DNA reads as TGTGCCAGCAGCTCCCGGACAGACACAGATACGCAGTATTTT.

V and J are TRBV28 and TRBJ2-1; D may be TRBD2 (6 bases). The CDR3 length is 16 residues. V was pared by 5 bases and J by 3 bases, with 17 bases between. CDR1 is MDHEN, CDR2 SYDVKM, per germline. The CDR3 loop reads CASSQTGTPIYNEQFF. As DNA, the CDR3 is TGTGCCAGCAGTCAGACCGGGACTCCCATCTACAATGAGCAGTTCTTC.

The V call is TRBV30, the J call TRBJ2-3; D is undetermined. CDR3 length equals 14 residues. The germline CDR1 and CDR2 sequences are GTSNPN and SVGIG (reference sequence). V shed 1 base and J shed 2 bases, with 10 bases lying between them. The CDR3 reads CAWSDIGNTDTQYF. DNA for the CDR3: TGTGCCTGGAGTGATATTGGGAACACAGATACGCAGTATTTT.